The clone carrying this T cell receptor beta chain is a singleton in its sample. The antigen is not known. This entry belongs to a study of shared clonotypes between healthy human individuals. Study-wide results and limits: Specimens sampled were limited to blood, with tissue repertoires likely differing.

A CD45RA-negative memory subset and a CD45RA+ naive subset were separated from the CD4+ cells. Some clones are missing from TCRdb's copy, which holds only in-frame ones; the method was immunoSEQ multiplex PCR. The table records some 1.5 million clones, 96% of them present only once. There are 15 residues in the CDR3. Germline CDR1 reads MDHEN; CDR2 reads SYDVKM. Trimming took 5 bases from V and 7 from J; bases not matched to a gene: 13. Specimen: naive CD4+ T cells sorted from blood. The subset denotes: CD45RA+ positively selected. The clonotype originates from a young man in good health. The V gene is TRBV28, the J gene TRBJ2-7, with 8 bases that match TRBD2. Here the CDR3 reads CASSTSGTSRREQYF. In DNA form, the CDR3 reads TGTGCCAGCAGTACCTCCGGGACTAGTCGGAGAGAGCAGTACTTC.